This T cell receptor beta chain was found in a study of T-cell reconstitution after alpha-beta-depleted transplantation in children. General study findings and limits: Hyperexpanded clones declined; after one year, newly produced T cells mostly supplied diversity. Some patients' high day-60 TCRbeta diversity was attributed to recipient cells surviving conditioning. Several hundred graft clones that had expanded were reportedly the source of alpha-beta T cells about two months after transplant.

As it was prepared, the TCRbeta library received unique molecular identifiers. Using its own MiXCR run on the PCR reads, TCRdb lists one record per CDR3 protein. Among approximately 240,000 distinct CDR3 sequences listed, roughly 11% were seen once. A remark on this clonotype: What it binds is not known.

This material consisted of PBMCs, taken before TCRalphabeta/CD19-depleted stem cell transplant. The sequence came from a child in the first two years of life with acute myeloid leukemia, due to receive a stem cell transplant.

CDR3 in DNA: TGCAGCGTTGACCTCGACAGGGTGAGGGCTTTCTTT. Translating it yields CSVDLDRVRAFF. This sequence joins TRBV29-1 and TRBJ1-1; 7 bases fit TRBD1. Germline CDR1 and CDR2: SQVTM and ANQGSEA. Trimming took 3 bases from V and 11 from J; bases not matched to a gene: 9. The CDR3 sequence is 12 residues long. Combining the CDR3 with reference TRBV29-1 and TRBJ1-1 gives the whole variable domain SAVISQKPSRDICQRGTSLTIQCQVDSQVTMMFWYRQQPGQSLTLIATANQGSEATYESGFVIDKFPISRPNLTFSTLTVSNMSPEDSSIYLCSVDLDRVRAFFGQGTRLTVV.